Listed below are T cell receptor beta chains from one sample, sequenced in a study of T cell responses to AZD1222 COVID-19 vaccine. The table came from immunoSEQ multiplex PCR; TCRdb's copy has only in-frame clones and leaves some out. The data contain approximately 82,000 clones, approximately 91% of them seen just once; the ten biggest clones take up approximately 5.2%. Source: peripheral blood, taken on day 0 of AZD1222 vaccination. The source is an adult in good health. CDR3s leave out the opening cysteine and the closing phenylalanine or tryptophan. Each record gives: V gene, J gene, CDR3 protein.

V: TRBV28
J: TRBJ1-1
CDR3: ASLTAAEAF

V: TRBV19
J: TRBJ2-5
CDR3: ASSTDREETQY

V: TRBV5-4
J: TRBJ1-3
CDR3: ASSLGVGGYSGNTIY

V: TRBV5-1
J: TRBJ1-3
CDR3: ASSLVGQGSGNTIY

V: TRBV4-3
J: TRBJ1-1
CDR3: ASSQDRDRGSDF

V: TRBV29-1
J: TRBJ2-1
CDR3: SVDGKDRGVNEQF

V: TRBV19
J: TRBJ2-3
CDR3: ATRRLGADTQY

V: TRBV5-6
J: TRBJ2-2
CDR3: ASIPGTARTGELF

V: TRBV28
J: TRBJ2-7
CDR3: ASSYPGAGYEQY

V: TRBV6-5
J: TRBJ2-2
CDR3: ASRSGTGDTGELF

V: TRBV19
J: TRBJ2-1
CDR3: ASSIQTVSYNEQF

V: TRBV16
J: TRBJ2-1
CDR3: ASSQSVWNNEQF

V: TRBV28
J: TRBJ1-1
CDR3: ASSLEIENTEAF

V: TRBV3-1/TRBV3-2
J: TRBJ1-4
CDR3: ASQDGTNEKLF

V: TRBV7-9
J: TRBJ2-7
CDR3: ASSGHRANEQY

V: TRBV7-2
J: TRBJ2-4
CDR3: ASSSAGGFIQY

V: TRBV28
J: TRBJ2-1
CDR3: ASSVTGTVNEQF

V: TRBV4-3
J: TRBJ1-3
CDR3: ASSQEPGNTIY

V: TRBV19
J: TRBJ2-2
CDR3: ASSIVETGNTGELF

V: TRBV5-8
J: TRBJ2-7
CDR3: ASSYPGGASYEQY

V: TRBV19
J: TRBJ1-5
CDR3: ASSPILADFNQPQH

V: TRBV14
J: TRBJ1-1
CDR3: ASSQAGTGANTEAF

V: TRBV6-6
J: TRBJ2-3
CDR3: ASSYGTRGDTQY

V: TRBV7-2
J: TRBJ1-2
CDR3: ASSPRDIQSYGYT

V: TRBV7-2
J: TRBJ2-3
CDR3: ASSPDVGSKGATDTQY

V: TRBV2
J: TRBJ1-4
CDR3: ASRIPGGDTYEKLF

V: TRBV11-2
J: TRBJ2-1
CDR3: ASSLAGGTYNEQF

V: TRBV19
J: TRBJ1-5
CDR3: ASSRVLGFNQPQH

V: TRBV7-2
J: TRBJ2-7
CDR3: ASSSRGRYEQY

V: TRBV2
J: TRBJ2-3
CDR3: ASSFGTGGSDTQY

V: TRBV7-9
J: TRBJ2-1
CDR3: ASSPAPGQGSNEQF

V: TRBV6-1
J: TRBJ1-1
CDR3: ASSDRNTEAF

V: TRBV19
J: TRBJ1-1
CDR3: ASSSPAEAF

V: TRBV28
J: TRBJ1-5
CDR3: ASSLWDRVQPQH

V: TRBV7-3
J: TRBJ2-6
CDR3: ASRENSGANVLT

V: TRBV5-4
J: TRBJ1-2
CDR3: ASFPASTRQGGGYT

V: TRBV11-3
J: TRBJ2-1
CDR3: ASSLANVNEQF

V: TRBV5-5
J: TRBJ1-1
CDR3: ASSLAGGRVTEAF

V: TRBV5-6
J: TRBJ2-7
CDR3: ASSFGGTYYEQY

V: TRBV10-2
J: TRBJ1-4
CDR3: ASRPSGTGEKLF

V: TRBV21-1
J: TRBJ2-7
CDR3: GGGPDYEQY

V: TRBV6-6
J: TRBJ2-5
CDR3: ASSPPLGGQGGETQY

V: TRBV19
J: TRBJ1-6
CDR3: ASSIQLGTEGYNSPLH

V: TRBV5-4
J: TRBJ1-5
CDR3: ASSLEQGNNQPQH

V: TRBV6-5
J: TRBJ1-3
CDR3: ASGGQPGNTIY

V: TRBV28
J: TRBJ1-2
CDR3: ASTGPYPYGYT

V: TRBV5-6
J: TRBJ1-1
CDR3: ASSIYSTEAF

V: TRBV27
J: TRBJ1-1
CDR3: ASSFAAYGTEAF

V: TRBV28
J: TRBJ1-1
CDR3: ASSPSVDRPEAF

V: TRBV28
J: TRBJ1-5
CDR3: ASGGTGINQPQH

V: TRBV7-8
J: TRBJ1-1
CDR3: ASSDTGGGTNTEAF

V: TRBV3-1/TRBV3-2
J: TRBJ1-1
CDR3: ASSQGGWVRTEAF

V: TRBV3-1/TRBV3-2
J: TRBJ2-1
CDR3: ASSQVYLPPGLNEQF

V: TRBV5-1
J: TRBJ2-2
CDR3: ASSFGGGLETGELF

V: TRBV19
J: TRBJ1-5
CDR3: ASSIRGGSVQPQH

V: TRBV9
J: TRBJ1-6
CDR3: ASSGEQGSNSPLH

V: TRBV18
J: TRBJ1-1
CDR3: ASSPITDTEAF

V: TRBV5-4
J: TRBJ2-3
CDR3: ASSPRDRGRPDTQY

V: TRBV7-2
J: TRBJ1-1
CDR3: ASSSEQGATEAF